Listed below are T cell receptor beta chains from one sample, sequenced in a study of cytomegalovirus exposure and HLA in healthy donors. The method was immunoSEQ multiplex PCR; TCRdb's version includes in-frame clones alone and lacks a portion of them. The repertoire holds nearly 200,000 clones, with 75% to 85% as singletons. Sequencing was performed on PBMCs. Receptors were obtained from a woman in her forties or fifties in good health and CMV-seropositive. Both conserved end residues are part of each CDR3. D genes are given only for firm matches. Clone size is stated in some rows and not others, as once, few, many or a class when expanded.

j_call clone_size d_call v_call cdr3_aa cdr3_nt
TRBJ2-3 - - TRBV5-1 CASSLGASTDTQYF TGCGCCAGCAGCTTGGGCGCTAGCACAGATACGCAGTATTTT
TRBJ2-1 - TRBD2 TRBV7-9 CASSFTGTTNNEQFF TGTGCCAGCAGCTTCACCGGGACTACCAACAATGAGCAGTTCTTC
TRBJ1-3 - - TRBV28 CASSQGGGGEGNTIYF TGTGCCAGCAGTCAAGGGGGAGGGGGGGAGGGAAACACCATATATTTT
TRBJ1-5 - - TRBV19 CASRTGGSNQPQHF TGTGCCAGTAGGACCGGGGGTAGCAATCAGCCCCAGCATTTT
TRBJ1-5 - TRBD1 TRBV5-8 CASSSGTEGNQPQHF TGTGCCAGCAGCTCCGGGACAGAAGGAAATCAGCCCCAGCATTTT
TRBJ1-4 few - TRBV11-2 CASSLEGGSGTDEKLFF TGTGCCAGCAGCTTAGAGGGGGGGTCCGGGACGGATGAAAAACTGTTTTTT
TRBJ1-1 few TRBD1 TRBV28 CASSFPGQGRFAFF TGTGCCAGCAGCTTCCCGGGACAGGGGAGATTCGCTTTCTTT
TRBJ1-6 - TRBD1 TRBV5-4 CASSLGQANSPLHF TGTGCCAGCAGCCTGGGACAGGCAAATTCACCCCTCCACTTT
TRBJ2-7 - - TRBV4-1 CASSPNTGDYEQYF TGCGCCAGCAGTCCGAATACCGGGGACTACGAGCAGTACTTC
TRBJ1-3 - - TRBV6-1 CASRDLVGGGNTIYF TGTGCCAGCAGAGACCTCGTTGGAGGGGGAAACACCATATATTTT
TRBJ1-4 - - TRBV7-8 CASSRSVPGVSKLFF TGTGCCAGCAGCCGGTCAGTCCCAGGGGTTTCCAAACTGTTTTTT
TRBJ2-1 - TRBD2 TRBV19 CASSSGGGRYNEQFF TGTGCCAGTAGTTCTGGCGGGGGGCGGTACAATGAGCAGTTCTTC
TRBJ2-3 few TRBD2 TRBV2 CASSDGGTAGVQYF TGTGCCAGCAGTGACGGGGGGACCGCCGGGGTGCAGTATTTT
TRBJ2-3 - TRBD1 TRBV7-9 CSSSLGDRGFTDTQYF TGTTCCAGCAGCTTAGGGGACAGGGGCTTTACAGATACGCAGTATTTT
TRBJ2-1 - - TRBV28 CASSLKPRLGVGNEQFF TGTGCCAGCAGTTTAAAGCCCCGGTTAGGGGTTGGCAATGAGCAGTTCTTC
TRBJ2-7 - TRBD2 TRBV5-6 CASSPGLAGREQYF TGTGCCAGCAGCCCTGGACTAGCGGGACGGGAGCAGTACTTC
TRBJ2-7 - TRBD1 TRBV19 CASSMARQGKEQYF TGTGCCAGTAGTATGGCCCGACAGGGAAAGGAGCAGTACTTC
TRBJ1-2 - - TRBV2 CASSEASHTF TGTGCCAGCAGTGAAGCAAGCCACACCTTC
TRBJ1-2 - - TRBV28 CASSSGVDYGYTF TGTGCCAGCAGTTCGGGGGTCGACTATGGCTACACCTTC
TRBJ2-5 - - TRBV10-3 CAISESGSEETQYF TGTGCCATCAGTGAGTCGGGTAGCGAAGAGACCCAGTACTTC
TRBJ1-5 - - TRBV7-9 CASSRSGFENQPQHF TGTGCCAGCAGCCGGTCAGGGTTTGAGAATCAGCCCCAGCATTTT
TRBJ1-1 - - TRBV6-5 CASSYSKGGGTEAFF TGTGCCAGCAGTTACTCAAAGGGCGGAGGCACTGAAGCTTTCTTT
TRBJ1-6 - - TRBV7-8 CASSLGQNSPLHF TGTGCCAGCAGCCTAGGACAGAATTCACCCCTCCACTTT
TRBJ2-1 - TRBD1 TRBV2 CASSGTGSNEQFF TGTGCCAGCAGTGGGACAGGGTCCAATGAGCAGTTCTTC
TRBJ2-1 - - TRBV28 CASSLPRLGGNEQFF TGTGCCAGCAGTTTACCACGACTAGGAGGGAATGAGCAGTTCTTC
TRBJ1-1 - - TRBV21-1 CASSKFGQNTEAFF TGTGCCAGCAGCAAATTTGGGCAGAACACTGAAGCTTTCTTT
TRBJ2-7 - - TRBV4-3 CASSQGAGDLSYEQYF TGCGCCAGCAGCCAAGGGGCAGGGGATCTCTCCTACGAGCAGTACTTC
TRBJ2-7 once TRBD1 TRBV28 CASRNPRGPTYEQYF TGTGCCAGCAGGAACCCCAGGGGGCCAACCTACGAGCAGTACTTC
TRBJ2-7 - TRBD2 TRBV7-9 CASSPPGGEQYF TGTGCCAGCAGCCCCCCGGGGGGCGAGCAGTACTTC
TRBJ2-3 - - TRBV7-9 CASSLARGSASTDTQYF TGTGCCAGCAGCTTAGCCAGGGGCAGCGCTAGCACAGATACGCAGTATTTT
TRBJ1-5 - - TRBV28 CASSTRDLRGPQHF TGTGCCAGCAGTACCCGAGATCTACGGGGGCCCCAGCATTTT
TRBJ1-2 - TRBD1 TRBV29-1 CSVGRDRDRLNYGYTF TGCAGCGTTGGACGGGACAGGGACCGACTTAACTATGGCTACACCTTC